The clone carrying this TCR beta chain was counted only a few times. Its target is not known. The sample originates from a study of cytomegalovirus exposure and HLA in healthy donors. Study observations and caveats: There were 150 to 200 TCR beta chains listed as cytomegalovirus-associated.

Germline loops: CDR1 MNHEY, CDR2 SMNVEV (reference sequence). The CDR3 is 14 amino acids. Trimming removed 6 bases at V and 4 bases at J, with 16 bases between. Vbeta (60) and Jbeta (13) primers were used in the PCR. Data came from immunoSEQ multiplex PCR; TCRdb stores just in-frame clones and leaves some out. The sample consists of around 80,000 clones, approximately 69% of them appearing once. This chain uses TRBV27 with TRBJ2-7; the D gene is possibly TRBD1 (6 bases). Sequenced: PBMCs. The sequence came from a middle-aged man in good health and CMV-seropositive. Here the CDR3 reads CASSLQGYSYEQYF. The CDR3 nucleotides are TGTGCCAGCAGCTTGCAGGGGTACAGTTACGAGCAGTACTTC.